This T cell receptor (beta chain) came from a study of shared clonotypes between healthy human individuals. Profiling relied on immunoSEQ multiplex PCR, and the TCRdb table lists in-frame clones only, not all of them. The sample carries about 1,800,000 clones, about 95% recorded once. Terminally differentiated effector memory CD45RA+ cells were excluded by CCR7 positive selection of CD45RO-negative cells. CDR3 size: 16 residues. Trimming removed 2 bases at V and 5 bases at J, with 15 bases between. The germline CDR1 and CDR2 sequences are MNHNS and SASEGT. Sequencing input: naive CD8+ T cells sorted from blood. This TCR was recovered from a man younger than 30 in good health. The chain uses TRBV6-1 and TRBJ2-2, with D possibly matching TRBD1 (5 bases). The CDR3: CASSESSTGATGELFF. For the CDR3, the DNA is TGTGCCAGCAGTGAAAGTTCCACAGGAGCAACCGGGGAGCTGTTTTTT.